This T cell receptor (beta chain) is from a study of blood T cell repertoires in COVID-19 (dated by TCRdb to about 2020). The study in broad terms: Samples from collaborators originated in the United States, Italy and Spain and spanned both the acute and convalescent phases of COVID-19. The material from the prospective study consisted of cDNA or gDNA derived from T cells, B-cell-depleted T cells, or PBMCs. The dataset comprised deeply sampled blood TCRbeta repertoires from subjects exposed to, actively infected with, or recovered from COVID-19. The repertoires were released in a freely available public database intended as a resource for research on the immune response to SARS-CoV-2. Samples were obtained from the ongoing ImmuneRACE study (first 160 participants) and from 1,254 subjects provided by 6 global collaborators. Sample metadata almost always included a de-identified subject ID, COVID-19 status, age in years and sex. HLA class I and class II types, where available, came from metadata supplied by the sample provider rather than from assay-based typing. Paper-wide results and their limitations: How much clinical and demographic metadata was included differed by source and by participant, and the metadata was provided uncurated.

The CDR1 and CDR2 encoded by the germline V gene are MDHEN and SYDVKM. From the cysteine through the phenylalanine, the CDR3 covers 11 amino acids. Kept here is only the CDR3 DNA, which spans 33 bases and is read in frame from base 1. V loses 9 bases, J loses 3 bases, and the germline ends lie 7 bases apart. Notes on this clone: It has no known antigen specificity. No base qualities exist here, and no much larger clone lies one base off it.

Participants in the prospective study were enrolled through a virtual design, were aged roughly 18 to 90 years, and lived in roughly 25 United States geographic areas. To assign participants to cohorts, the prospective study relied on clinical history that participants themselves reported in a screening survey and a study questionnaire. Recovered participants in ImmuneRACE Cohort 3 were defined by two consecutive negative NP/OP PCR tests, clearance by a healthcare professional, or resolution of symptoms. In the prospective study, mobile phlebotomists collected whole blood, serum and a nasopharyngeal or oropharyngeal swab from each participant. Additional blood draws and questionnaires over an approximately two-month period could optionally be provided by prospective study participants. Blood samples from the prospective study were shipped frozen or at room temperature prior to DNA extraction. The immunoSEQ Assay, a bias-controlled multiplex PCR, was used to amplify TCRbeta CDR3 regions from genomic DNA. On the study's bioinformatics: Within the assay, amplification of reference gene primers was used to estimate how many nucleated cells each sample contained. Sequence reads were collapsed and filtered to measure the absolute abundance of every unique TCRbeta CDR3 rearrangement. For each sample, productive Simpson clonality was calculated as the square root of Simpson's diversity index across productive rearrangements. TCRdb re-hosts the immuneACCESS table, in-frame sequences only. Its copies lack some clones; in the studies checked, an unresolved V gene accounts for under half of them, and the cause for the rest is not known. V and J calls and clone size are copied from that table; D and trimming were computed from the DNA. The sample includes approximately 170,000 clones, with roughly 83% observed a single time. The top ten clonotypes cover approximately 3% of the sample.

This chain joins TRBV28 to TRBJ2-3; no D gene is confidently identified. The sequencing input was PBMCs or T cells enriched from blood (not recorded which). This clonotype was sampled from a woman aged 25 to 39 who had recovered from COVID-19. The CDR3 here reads CARRSTDTQYF. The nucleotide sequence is TGTGCCAGGAGGAGTACAGATACGCAGTATTTT.